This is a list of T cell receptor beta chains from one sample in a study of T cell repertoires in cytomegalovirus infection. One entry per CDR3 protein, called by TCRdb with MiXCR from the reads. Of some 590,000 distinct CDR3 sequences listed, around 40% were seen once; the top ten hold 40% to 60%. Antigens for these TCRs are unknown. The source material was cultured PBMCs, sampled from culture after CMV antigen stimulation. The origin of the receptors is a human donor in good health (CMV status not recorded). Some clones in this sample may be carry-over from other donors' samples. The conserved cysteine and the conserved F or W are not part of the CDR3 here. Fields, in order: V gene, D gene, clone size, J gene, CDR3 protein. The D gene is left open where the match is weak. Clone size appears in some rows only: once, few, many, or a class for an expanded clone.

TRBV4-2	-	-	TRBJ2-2	ASSLIHGGKNTGELF
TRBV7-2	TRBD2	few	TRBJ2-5	ASSLVAGEAQY
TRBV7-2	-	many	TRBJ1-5	ASSGPFYNQPQH
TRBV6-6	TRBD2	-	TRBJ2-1	ASSRTTSSHEQF
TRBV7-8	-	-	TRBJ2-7	ASSLNRTIPYEQY
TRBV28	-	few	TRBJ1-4	ASSPAGGGSEKLF
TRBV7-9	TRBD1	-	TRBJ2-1	ASSPRQGNYNEQF
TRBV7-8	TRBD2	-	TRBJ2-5	ASSFRPGLAGGPRETQY
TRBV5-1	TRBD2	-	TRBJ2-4	ASSPGTSGGENIQY
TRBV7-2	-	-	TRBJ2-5	ASSLGGRGQETQY
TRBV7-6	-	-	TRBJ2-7	ASSQDLNEQY
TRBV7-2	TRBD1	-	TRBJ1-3	ASRSSGTVGNTIY
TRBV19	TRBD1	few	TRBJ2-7	ASSVGTGRNYEQY
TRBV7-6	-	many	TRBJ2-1	ASSPIEGRIRGGEQF
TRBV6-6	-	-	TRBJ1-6	ASSYNRDTLVH
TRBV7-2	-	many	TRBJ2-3	ASSLGGGRLANVRTDTQY
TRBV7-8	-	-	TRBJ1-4	ASSLGIRPSNEKLF
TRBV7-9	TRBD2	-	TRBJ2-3	ASSLRSGGGLTDTQY
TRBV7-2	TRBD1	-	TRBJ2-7	ASSLKTGRYEQY
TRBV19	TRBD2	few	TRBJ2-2	ASSASGRYWAGELF
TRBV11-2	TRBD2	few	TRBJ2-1	ASSSTGRVGASGSNEQF
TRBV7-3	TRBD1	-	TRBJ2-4	ASSLDRDIQY
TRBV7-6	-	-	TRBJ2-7	ASSLARSGLYEQY
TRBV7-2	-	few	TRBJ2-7	ASSYAPSEQY
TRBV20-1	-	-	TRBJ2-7	SARPFRGYEQY
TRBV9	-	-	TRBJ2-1	ASSSGPRPNEQF
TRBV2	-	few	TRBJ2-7	ASSLRVEASYEQY
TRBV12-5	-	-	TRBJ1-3	ASGLGTSSGNTIY